These T cell receptor beta chains were read from a single sample in a study of identical twins. TCRdb re-analysed the 5' RACE reads in MiXCR, keeping a single row per CDR3 protein. Of hundreds of thousands of distinct CDR3 sequences listed, over 15% are singletons. The data were also submitted as part of a second study, on T cells expressing NK-cell markers.

The sample comprised PBMCs. All receptors come from a woman in her late teens or twenties in good health. The CDR3 runs from the conserved cysteine through the conserved F or W. Each record gives: V gene, D gene, J gene, clone size, CDR3 protein, CDR3 DNA. A D gene is named only where the DNA matches it firmly. The size of a clone is reported for some rows only, either as once, few or many, or as a class for expanded clones.

TRBV20-1	-	TRBJ2-7	few	CSATPDYGVPEQYF	TGCAGTGCAACTCCTGACTATGGCGTCCCCGAGCAGTACTTC
TRBV28	-	TRBJ2-7	-	CASSLSPGYYEQYF	TGTGCCAGCAGTTTATCTCCAGGGTACTACGAGCAGTACTTC
TRBV3-1	TRBD2	TRBJ2-5	many	CASSPSGEETQYF	TGTGCCAGCAGCCCTAGCGGGGAAGAGACCCAGTACTTC
TRBV20-1	-	TRBJ2-1	many	CSARDPRSTPYNEQFF	TGCAGTGCTAGAGACCCCCGGAGTACCCCTTACAATGAGCAGTTCTTC
TRBV6-1	-	TRBJ2-3	-	CASSGQLDPGDTQYF	TGTGCCAGCAGTGGGCAACTGGACCCAGGGGATACGCAGTATTTT
TRBV11-2	-	TRBJ2-1	-	CASSLDWGRNNEQFF	TGTGCCAGCAGCTTAGATTGGGGGCGGAACAATGAGCAGTTCTTC
TRBV12-3/TRBV12-4	-	TRBJ2-7	many	CASSPPIGAYEQYF	TGTGCCAGCAGTCCACCTATCGGGGCGTACGAGCAGTACTTC
TRBV6-7	-	TRBJ1-6	-	CASLRGRNSPLHF	TGTGCCAGCCTTCGCGGGAGGAATTCACCCCTCCACTTT
TRBV7-9	TRBD2	TRBJ2-2	few	CASSKQTSAGELFF	TGTGCCAGCAGCAAACAAACTAGCGCCGGGGAGCTGTTTTTT
TRBV20-1	-	TRBJ1-1	many	CSARDRVTEAFF	TGCAGTGCTAGAGATAGGGTGACTGAAGCTTTCTTT
TRBV7-9	TRBD1	TRBJ1-4	few	CASSATGAGNEKLFF	TGTGCCAGCAGCGCCACAGGGGCCGGTAATGAAAAACTGTTTTTT
TRBV6-1	TRBD2	TRBJ2-7	-	CASRWTSGSYEQYF	TGTGCCAGCAGATGGACTAGCGGGAGCTACGAGCAGTACTTC
TRBV6-5	-	TRBJ2-3	-	CASSYVWGATDTQYF	TGTGCCAGCAGTTACGTCTGGGGGGCCACAGATACGCAGTATTTT
TRBV6-1	-	TRBJ1-1	few	CASSEGRHTEAFF	TGTGCCAGCAGTGAAGGGCGGCACACTGAAGCTTTCTTT
TRBV29-1	-	TRBJ2-2	-	CSVEDHPGELFF	TGCAGCGTTGAAGATCACCCCGGGGAGCTGTTTTTT
TRBV6-2/TRBV6-3	-	TRBJ2-2	-	CASSRIITGELFF	TGTGCCAGCAGCAGGATTATCACCGGGGAGCTGTTTTTT
TRBV5-1	TRBD1	TRBJ2-7	few	CASSPAPGQGDEQYF	TGCGCCAGCAGCCCTGCCCCGGGACAGGGCGACGAGCAGTACTTC
TRBV9	TRBD2	TRBJ2-2	-	CASSVGGRANTGELFF	TGTGCCAGCAGCGTAGGCGGGAGGGCGAACACCGGGGAGCTGTTTTTT
TRBV27	-	TRBJ2-7	few	CASSPPPGISYEQYF	TGTGCCAGCAGTCCTCCCCCAGGGATCTCCTACGAGCAGTACTTC
TRBV6-1	-	TRBJ1-2	-	CASSGVLRQLNYGYTF	TGTGCCAGCAGTGGTGTGTTGAGGCAGCTCAACTATGGCTACACCTTC
TRBV25-1	-	TRBJ1-4	-	CASSGWPGEKLFF	TGTGCCAGCAGTGGTTGGCCAGGCGAAAAACTGTTTTTT
TRBV5-1	TRBD2	TRBJ2-3	few	CASALLAVTDTQYF	TGCGCCAGCGCACTTCTAGCGGTAACAGATACGCAGTATTTT
TRBV6-5	-	TRBJ2-2	few	CASSYSSASVTGELFF	TGTGCCAGCAGTTACTCGTCGGCTAGCGTAACCGGGGAGCTGTTTTTT
TRBV18	TRBD2	TRBJ2-7	-	CASSQERGSSYEQYF	TGTGCCAGCTCTCAAGAGCGGGGAAGCTCCTACGAGCAGTACTTC
TRBV5-1	TRBD1	TRBJ2-4	-	CASSLFQGAGKNIQYF	TGCGCCAGCAGCTTGTTCCAGGGGGCAGGCAAAAACATTCAGTACTTC
TRBV29-1	TRBD2	TRBJ2-3	few	CSVGRLSGKGADTQYF	TGCAGCGTTGGCCGCCTGAGCGGGAAGGGCGCAGATACGCAGTATTTT
TRBV9	TRBD2	TRBJ2-1	few	CASSLRLTSGRSYNEQFF	TGTGCCAGCAGCCTACGTCTGACTAGCGGGCGTTCCTACAATGAGCAGTTCTTC
TRBV30	-	TRBJ1-1	-	CAFGLGAWGQAFF	TGTGCCTTCGGTCTAGGGGCCTGGGGGCAAGCTTTCTTT
TRBV20-1	TRBD1	TRBJ2-5	few	CSANSHRTGERETQYF	TGCAGTGCAAACAGTCACCGGACAGGGGAGAGGGAGACCCAGTACTTC
TRBV6-1	TRBD1	TRBJ2-2	-	CASALTGGWAGELFF	TGTGCCAGCGCATTAACAGGGGGTTGGGCCGGGGAGCTGTTTTTT
TRBV14	-	TRBJ2-1	-	CASSQDLGTVYNEQFF	TGTGCCAGCAGCCAAGATCTCGGGACTGTGTACAATGAGCAGTTCTTC
TRBV10-3	-	TRBJ2-7	-	CAIRTGGESYEQYF	TGTGCCATCAGAACAGGGGGGGAGTCCTACGAGCAGTACTTC
TRBV5-1	-	TRBJ2-3	-	CASSLIAHTDTQYF	TGCGCCAGCAGCTTGATCGCCCACACAGATACGCAGTATTTT
TRBV10-3	-	TRBJ2-1	few	CAISEGLEALEQFF	TGTGCCATCAGTGAAGGTCTGGAAGCGTTGGAGCAGTTCTTC
TRBV6-1	-	TRBJ2-7	few	CASSTRFGGTVYEQYF	TGTGCCAGCAGCACGAGGTTTGGGGGGACCGTCTACGAGCAGTACTTC
TRBV6-2/TRBV6-3	-	TRBJ2-5	-	CASSYGVRQETQYF	TGTGCCAGCAGTTACGGCGTTAGACAAGAGACCCAGTACTTC